Sequencing of this TCR beta chain was carried out in a study of technical replicates of blood from several donors (dated by TCRdb to about 2017). As regards this clone: The clone's antigen remains unknown. Nothing much larger sits one base from this clone, and base qualities are not available.

Library method: the immunoSEQ multiplex PCR assay. The table comes from immuneACCESS by way of TCRdb, which keeps in-frame sequences with V and J called. Part of the clones is missing from these tables; in studies checked, under half for an unresolved V gene and the rest for unknown reasons. A total of 55,000 to 85,000 clones appear in this sample, approximately 97% of them only once. Approximately 0.21% of the sample goes to the ten largest clones. V and J are truncated by 1 base and 0 bases respectively, leaving an intervening sequence of 21 bases. Including the terminal cysteine and phenylalanine, the CDR3 comprises 19 residues. Only CDR3 DNA remains: 57 bases, in frame from the first base. Looking up the germline V gene yields CDR1 SGHVS and CDR2 FQNEAQ.

Sequenced sample: T cells isolated from PBMCs. The V and J genes are TRBV7-8 and TRBJ1-1, with the D gene uncertain. The clonotype originates from a human donor in good health. The sequenced DNA is TGTGCCAGCAGCTTAGAACGGTTCAAAGGGAGCGGCATGAACACTGAAGCTTTCTTT. Its protein reads: CASSLERFKGSGMNTEAFF.